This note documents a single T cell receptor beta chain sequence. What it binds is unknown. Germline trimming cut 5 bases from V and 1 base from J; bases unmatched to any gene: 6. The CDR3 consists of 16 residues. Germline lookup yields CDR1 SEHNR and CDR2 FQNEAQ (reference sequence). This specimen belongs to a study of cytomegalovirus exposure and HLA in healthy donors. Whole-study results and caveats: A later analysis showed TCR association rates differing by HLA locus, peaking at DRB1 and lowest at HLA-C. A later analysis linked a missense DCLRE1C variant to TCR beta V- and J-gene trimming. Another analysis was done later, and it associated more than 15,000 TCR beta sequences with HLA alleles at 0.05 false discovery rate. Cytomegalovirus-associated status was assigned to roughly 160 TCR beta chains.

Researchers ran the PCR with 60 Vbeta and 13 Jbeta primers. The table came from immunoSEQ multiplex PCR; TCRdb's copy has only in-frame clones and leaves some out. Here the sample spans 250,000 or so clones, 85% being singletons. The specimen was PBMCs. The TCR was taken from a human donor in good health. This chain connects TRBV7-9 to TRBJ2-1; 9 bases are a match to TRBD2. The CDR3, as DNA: TGTGCCAGCAGCATAGTTAGCGGGAGTTCCTACAATGAGCAGTTCTTC. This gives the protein CASSIVSGSSYNEQFF.